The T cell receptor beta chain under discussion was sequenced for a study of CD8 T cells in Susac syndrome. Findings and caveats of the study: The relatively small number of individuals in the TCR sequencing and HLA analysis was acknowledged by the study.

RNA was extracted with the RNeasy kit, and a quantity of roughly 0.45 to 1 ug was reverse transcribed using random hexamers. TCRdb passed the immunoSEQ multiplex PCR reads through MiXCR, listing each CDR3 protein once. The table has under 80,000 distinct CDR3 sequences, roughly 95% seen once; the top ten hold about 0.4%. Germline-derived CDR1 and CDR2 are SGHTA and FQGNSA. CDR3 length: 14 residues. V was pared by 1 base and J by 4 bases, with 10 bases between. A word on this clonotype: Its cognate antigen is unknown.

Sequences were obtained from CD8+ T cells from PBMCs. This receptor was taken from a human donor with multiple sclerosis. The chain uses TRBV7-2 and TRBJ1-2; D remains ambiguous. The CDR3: CASSLGQEVYGYTF. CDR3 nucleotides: TGTGCCAGCAGCTTAGGGCAGGAAGTCTATGGCTACACCTTC.